A selection of T cell receptor beta chains follows, all from one sample in a study of radiotherapy plus CTLA-4 blockade in lung cancer. The protocol was immunoSEQ multiplex PCR, while the TCRdb copy is restricted to in-frame clones and leaves out a portion. The sample includes tens of thousands of clones, approximately 84% of them seen just once. This specimen was peripheral blood, taken from a patient treated with radiotherapy plus ipilimumab. All receptors come from a human donor with non-small cell lung cancer whose response to radiotherapy plus ipilimumab could not be evaluated. The CDR3 runs from the conserved cysteine through the conserved F or W. The order of the fields is clone size, V gene, D gene, J gene, CDR3 DNA, CDR3 protein. The D gene is left open where the match is weak. Clone size is shown for a subset of rows, as once, few, many or a class of expanded clone.

clone_size: .; v_call: TRBV5-1; d_call: TRBD1; j_call: TRBJ2-7; cdr3_nt: TGCGCCAGCAGCTGGGGACAGGCCAACGAGCAGTACTTC; cdr3_aa: CASSWGQANEQYF
clone_size: .; v_call: TRBV11-2; d_call: .; j_call: TRBJ2-7; cdr3_nt: TGTGCCAGCAGCACCTCAGGGGTTACCTTACGTCGGATGGTTTACGAGCAGTACTTC; cdr3_aa: CASSTSGVTLRRMVYEQYF
clone_size: .; v_call: TRBV5-1; d_call: .; j_call: TRBJ2-5; cdr3_nt: TGCGCCAGCAGCTCGAGGCCAGGGAAGCTAGAGACCCAGTACTTC; cdr3_aa: CASSSRPGKLETQYF
clone_size: .; v_call: TRBV4-1; d_call: TRBD2; j_call: TRBJ2-7; cdr3_nt: TGCGCCAGCAGCCAAGAAGGGCTAGCGGGGTCCTACGAGCAGTACTTC; cdr3_aa: CASSQEGLAGSYEQYF
clone_size: once; v_call: TRBV7-9; d_call: .; j_call: TRBJ1-2; cdr3_nt: TGTGCCAGCACCATCGACAGCTATGGCTACACCTTC; cdr3_aa: CASTIDSYGYTF
clone_size: .; v_call: TRBV28; d_call: TRBD1; j_call: TRBJ1-5; cdr3_nt: TGTGCCAGCAGACTCACCGGGACAGGGGACAATCAGCCCCAGCATTTT; cdr3_aa: CASRLTGTGDNQPQHF
clone_size: .; v_call: TRBV5-5; d_call: TRBD2; j_call: TRBJ2-1; cdr3_nt: TGTGCCAGCAGCTTGACGTCGGCGGGAGTGAGCAATGAGCAGTTCTTC; cdr3_aa: CASSLTSAGVSNEQFF
clone_size: .; v_call: TRBV28; d_call: .; j_call: TRBJ1-1; cdr3_nt: TGTGCCAGCAGTTTGATCATGGGGGGGGTAGGCACTGAAGCTTTCTTT; cdr3_aa: CASSLIMGGVGTEAFF
clone_size: .; v_call: TRBV27; d_call: .; j_call: TRBJ1-1; cdr3_nt: TGTGCCAGCAGTTTATCGGGCCGTGTGAACACTGAAGCTTTCTTT; cdr3_aa: CASSLSGRVNTEAFF
clone_size: .; v_call: TRBV2; d_call: .; j_call: TRBJ1-2; cdr3_nt: TGTGCCAGCAGCATTTCACAGGGCCCCTATGGCTACACCTTC; cdr3_aa: CASSISQGPYGYTF
clone_size: once; v_call: TRBV30; d_call: .; j_call: TRBJ1-2; cdr3_nt: TGTGCCTGGAGTGTACCCGGGCAGGGTCGCGGCTACACCTTC; cdr3_aa: CAWSVPGQGRGYTF
clone_size: .; v_call: TRBV6-1; d_call: .; j_call: TRBJ1-1; cdr3_nt: TGTGCCAGCAACCACGAGGTTTACATGAACACTGAAGCTTTCTTT; cdr3_aa: CASNHEVYMNTEAFF
clone_size: .; v_call: TRBV5-6; d_call: TRBD1; j_call: TRBJ2-3; cdr3_nt: TGTGCCAGCAACCCACAGGGGGCCCCGACAGATACGCAGTATTTT; cdr3_aa: CASNPQGAPTDTQYF
clone_size: .; v_call: TRBV9; d_call: TRBD1; j_call: TRBJ1-5; cdr3_nt: TGTGCCAGCAGCGAGGGGACAGGGAGCTCCTATAGCAATCAGCCCCAGCATTTT; cdr3_aa: CASSEGTGSSYSNQPQHF
clone_size: .; v_call: TRBV27; d_call: .; j_call: TRBJ1-3; cdr3_nt: TGTGCCAGCTACTCAATCCGCGGAAACACCATATATTTT; cdr3_aa: CASYSIRGNTIYF
clone_size: .; v_call: TRBV6-6; d_call: .; j_call: TRBJ2-1; cdr3_nt: TGTGCCAGCAGTTACAGCCTTAACAATGAGCAGTTCTTC; cdr3_aa: CASSYSLNNEQFF
clone_size: .; v_call: TRBV7-9; d_call: TRBD1; j_call: TRBJ1-2; cdr3_nt: TGTGCCAGCAGCGGAACCCGGGACAGGCAGGATGGCTACACCTTC; cdr3_aa: CASSGTRDRQDGYTF
clone_size: .; v_call: TRBV9; d_call: .; j_call: TRBJ1-3; cdr3_nt: TGTGCCAGCAGCGCCACAGGCTCTGGAAACACCATATATTTT; cdr3_aa: CASSATGSGNTIYF
clone_size: .; v_call: TRBV6-5; d_call: .; j_call: TRBJ2-7; cdr3_nt: TGTGCCAGCAGTTACTCCGCTAGTTCGTACGAGCAGTACTTC; cdr3_aa: CASSYSASSYEQYF
clone_size: .; v_call: TRBV28; d_call: .; j_call: TRBJ1-2; cdr3_nt: TGTGCCAGCAGCGCGAGTGGAGTCTATGGCTACACCTTC; cdr3_aa: CASSASGVYGYTF
clone_size: .; v_call: TRBV29-1; d_call: .; j_call: TRBJ2-2; cdr3_nt: TGCAGCGTTGAACAGGGCACCGGGGAGCTGTTTTTT; cdr3_aa: CSVEQGTGELFF
clone_size: .; v_call: TRBV11-2; d_call: .; j_call: TRBJ2-6; cdr3_nt: TGTGCCAGCAGACTAGCAGGCGGGGCCAACGTCCTGACTTTC; cdr3_aa: CASRLAGGANVLTF
clone_size: .; v_call: TRBV7-9; d_call: TRBD2; j_call: TRBJ2-3; cdr3_nt: TGTGCCAGCAGCCTTCAACTAGCGGGGAAGGTTACGCAGTATTTT; cdr3_aa: CASSLQLAGKVTQYF
clone_size: .; v_call: TRBV29-1; d_call: TRBD2; j_call: TRBJ2-1; cdr3_nt: TGCAGCGTTGTTGTCAGCGGGAGAAGAGATGAGCAGTTCTTC; cdr3_aa: CSVVVSGRRDEQFF
clone_size: .; v_call: TRBV7-9; d_call: TRBD1; j_call: TRBJ1-1; cdr3_nt: TGTGCCACCAGGGGACAGTCGAACACTGAAGCTTTCTTT; cdr3_aa: CATRGQSNTEAFF
clone_size: .; v_call: TRBV19; d_call: .; j_call: TRBJ1-5; cdr3_nt: TGTGCCAGTAGTGATATCTCCTTACAGGCAGGACAGCCCCAGCATTTT; cdr3_aa: CASSDISLQAGQPQHF
clone_size: .; v_call: TRBV28; d_call: .; j_call: TRBJ1-1; cdr3_nt: TGTGCCAGCAGTACCTTAACCTTCTCGGTCGCTTTCTTT; cdr3_aa: CASSTLTFSVAFF
clone_size: .; v_call: TRBV7-2; d_call: .; j_call: TRBJ2-3; cdr3_nt: TGTGCCAGCAGCGCGATCCGGGACACCACAGATACGCAGTATTTT; cdr3_aa: CASSAIRDTTDTQYF
clone_size: once; v_call: TRBV28; d_call: TRBD2; j_call: TRBJ2-3; cdr3_nt: TGTGCCAGCAGTTTCGGCCGGGGGCGGGGGGTTACGCAGTATTTT; cdr3_aa: CASSFGRGRGVTQYF
clone_size: .; v_call: TRBV5-5; d_call: .; j_call: TRBJ2-7; cdr3_nt: TGTGCCAGCAGCTTGAGCGTTCCTTCCTACGAGCAGTACTTC; cdr3_aa: CASSLSVPSYEQYF
clone_size: .; v_call: TRBV29-1; d_call: TRBD2; j_call: TRBJ2-7; cdr3_nt: TGCAGCGTCATTGGGGGTAGCGGGAGAATTGATCCTTACGAGCAGTACTTC; cdr3_aa: CSVIGGSGRIDPYEQYF
clone_size: .; v_call: TRBV4-3; d_call: .; j_call: TRBJ1-1; cdr3_nt: TGCGCCAGCAGCCAAGAGCGGAGCTACACTGAAGCTTTCTTT; cdr3_aa: CASSQERSYTEAFF
clone_size: .; v_call: TRBV28; d_call: TRBD1; j_call: TRBJ1-2; cdr3_nt: TGTGCCAGCAGCGATCAGGGGGACTGGGCTGGCTACACCTTC; cdr3_aa: CASSDQGDWAGYTF
clone_size: .; v_call: TRBV9; d_call: TRBD1; j_call: TRBJ1-1; cdr3_nt: TGTGCCAGCAGCCTTGGGACAGGGGCAATGAACACTGAAGCTTTCTTT; cdr3_aa: CASSLGTGAMNTEAFF
clone_size: .; v_call: TRBV29-1; d_call: TRBD1; j_call: TRBJ2-1; cdr3_nt: TGCAGCGTTCTAACAGGGGGAGAATACAATGAGCAGTTCTTC; cdr3_aa: CSVLTGGEYNEQFF
clone_size: .; v_call: TRBV30; d_call: .; j_call: TRBJ2-7; cdr3_nt: TGTGCCTGGAGTGGATATGACAGCTCTCAGTACTTC; cdr3_aa: CAWSGYDSSQYF
clone_size: .; v_call: TRBV10-3; d_call: .; j_call: TRBJ2-7; cdr3_nt: TGTGCCAGCAAACACCCTGCCAACTACGAGCAGTACTTC; cdr3_aa: CASKHPANYEQYF
clone_size: once; v_call: TRBV28; d_call: .; j_call: TRBJ2-7; cdr3_nt: TGTGCCAGTCTTTACTTCGGGGAGCAGTACTTC; cdr3_aa: CASLYFGEQYF
clone_size: .; v_call: TRBV4-1; d_call: TRBD2; j_call: TRBJ2-1; cdr3_nt: TGCGCCAGCAGCCAAGATTATTTAGGACTAGCGTTCAATGAGCAGTTCTTC; cdr3_aa: CASSQDYLGLAFNEQFF
clone_size: .; v_call: TRBV5-6; d_call: TRBD2; j_call: TRBJ2-7; cdr3_nt: TGTGCCAGCAGCCGAATCAGTGGACTAGCGAGGTACGAGCAGTACTTC; cdr3_aa: CASSRISGLARYEQYF
clone_size: once; v_call: TRBV5-1; d_call: TRBD2; j_call: TRBJ2-7; cdr3_nt: TGCGCCAGCAGCTTGGTAGCGGGAACCTACGAGCAGTACTTC; cdr3_aa: CASSLVAGTYEQYF
clone_size: .; v_call: TRBV28; d_call: TRBD1; j_call: TRBJ1-2; cdr3_nt: TGTGCCAGCAGTCCTCCCGCCGGGACAGCCATCCGACATGGCTACACCTTC; cdr3_aa: CASSPPAGTAIRHGYTF
clone_size: .; v_call: TRBV6-1; d_call: .; j_call: TRBJ2-2; cdr3_nt: TGTGCCAGCAGTGTCTTGAGGTCCGGGGAGCTGTTTTTT; cdr3_aa: CASSVLRSGELFF
clone_size: few; v_call: TRBV30; d_call: TRBD1; j_call: TRBJ1-5; cdr3_nt: TGTGCCTGGAGTCGAACCCTCCCCGGGACAGGGAATCAGCCCCAGCATTTT; cdr3_aa: CAWSRTLPGTGNQPQHF
clone_size: .; v_call: TRBV28; d_call: .; j_call: TRBJ1-3; cdr3_nt: TGTGCCAGCAGTTCTGGAGAAAACACCATATATTTT; cdr3_aa: CASSSGENTIYF
clone_size: .; v_call: TRBV14; d_call: .; j_call: TRBJ2-7; cdr3_nt: TGTGCCAGCAGCCAAGAGACGGGAAAGCAGTACTTC; cdr3_aa: CASSQETGKQYF
clone_size: .; v_call: TRBV28; d_call: .; j_call: TRBJ2-1; cdr3_nt: TGTGCCAGCAGTTTGAGTAATGAGCAGTTCTTC; cdr3_aa: CASSLSNEQFF
clone_size: .; v_call: TRBV18; d_call: TRBD1; j_call: TRBJ1-2; cdr3_nt: TGTGCCAGCTCACCAACCGGACAGGGGGCGGTCTATGGCTACACCTTC; cdr3_aa: CASSPTGQGAVYGYTF
clone_size: .; v_call: TRBV7-2; d_call: TRBD1; j_call: TRBJ1-2; cdr3_nt: TGTGCCAGCAGCTTAGGACAGGGGGCGAGTGGCTACACCTTC; cdr3_aa: CASSLGQGASGYTF
clone_size: .; v_call: TRBV19; d_call: .; j_call: TRBJ2-2; cdr3_nt: TGTGCCAGTATCAGCGGCAGGGGCGGCACCGGGGAGCTGTTTTTT; cdr3_aa: CASISGRGGTGELFF
clone_size: .; v_call: TRBV28; d_call: .; j_call: TRBJ2-1; cdr3_nt: TGTGCCACCGGACAAATTAACTACAATGAGCAGTTCTTC; cdr3_aa: CATGQINYNEQFF
clone_size: few; v_call: TRBV2; d_call: TRBD2; j_call: TRBJ2-2; cdr3_nt: TGTGCCAGCAGGAGGAGGGCTAGCGGTACGAACACCGGGGAGCTGTTTTTT; cdr3_aa: CASRRRASGTNTGELFF